This record looks at one T cell receptor beta chain sequence and its context. Its antigen remains unidentified. Sorted T cells were CFSE-labeled and cultured more than 4 days with allogeneic regulatory or mature dendritic cells at 1:10. FACS sorted CD4+ or CD8+ T cells into CD45RA+ naive and CD45RO+ memory. Sequencing was performed with immunoSEQ multiplex PCR; in TCRdb, only in-frame clones are kept and a portion is missing. Among about 20,000 clones listed, roughly 85% were seen once. The record originates from a study of regulatory dendritic cells for organ transplantation. Study conclusions and caveats: Between individuals, the alloreactive memory CD8+ T cell pool differed considerably. Regulatory dendritic cells appeared to expand memory CD8+ clones less than mature ones. Memory CD8+ T cells were the most oligoclonal; naive cells were highly diverse.

The source material was naive CD4+ T cells from blood cultured with dendritic cells. The subset denotes: CD45RA+ naive T cells. The source of this sequence is a human donor in good health.

CDR3 region: CASSDGYGTGVNTGELFF. For the CDR3, the DNA is TGTGCCAGCAGCGACGGTTACGGGACAGGGGTAAACACCGGGGAGCTGTTTTTT. The chain recombines TRBV28 with TRBJ2-2, with 10 positions matching TRBD1. Germline V lookup: CDR1 MDHEN, CDR2 SYDVKM. The CDR3 covers 18 residues. V was clipped by 6 bases and J by 2 bases; unmatched bases: 12.